This T cell receptor (beta chain) was observed in a study of vaccination effects on CD4 cells after COVID-19. Findings and limits, study-wide: Small numbers of convalescent patients limited the study. It also lacked early post-infection timepoints. Clones of infection and vaccine origin contracted markedly late after vaccination.

Of note for this clone: Its antigen remains unknown.

ViraFEST assay sequencing came after antigen-specific CD4+ T cells were expanded with viral peptide pools. Isolation of CD4+ T cells took place after about nine days of culture. None of these healthy vaccinees had been infected with SARS-CoV-2 before vaccination. Wells of a few million PBMC each were grown with 7.5 to 10 IU/ml IL-2 and approximately 10 ug/ml peptides. A half-medium replacement with IL-2 medium was carried out on days 3 and 7. Trimming took 5 bases from V and 2 from J, leaving 13 bases between them. Germline lookup yields CDR1 SEHNR and CDR2 FQNEAQ (reference sequence). The CDR3 has 15 amino acids. Clones were read by immunoSEQ multiplex PCR, and TCRdb kept only the in-frame ones, dropping some. Among roughly 67,000 clones listed, about 78% were seen once.

The genes are TRBV7-9 and TRBJ1-3; the D gene is possibly TRBD1 (5 bases). The source was CD4+ T cells from PBMCs cultured with SARS-CoV-2 spike peptides, collected before COVID-19 vaccination. The receptor comes from a human donor who received a COVID-19 vaccine. The CDR3: CASSRTGGTGNTIYF. The CDR3 region has the DNA TGTGCCAGCAGCCGTACGGGGGGAACTGGAAACACCATATATTTT.